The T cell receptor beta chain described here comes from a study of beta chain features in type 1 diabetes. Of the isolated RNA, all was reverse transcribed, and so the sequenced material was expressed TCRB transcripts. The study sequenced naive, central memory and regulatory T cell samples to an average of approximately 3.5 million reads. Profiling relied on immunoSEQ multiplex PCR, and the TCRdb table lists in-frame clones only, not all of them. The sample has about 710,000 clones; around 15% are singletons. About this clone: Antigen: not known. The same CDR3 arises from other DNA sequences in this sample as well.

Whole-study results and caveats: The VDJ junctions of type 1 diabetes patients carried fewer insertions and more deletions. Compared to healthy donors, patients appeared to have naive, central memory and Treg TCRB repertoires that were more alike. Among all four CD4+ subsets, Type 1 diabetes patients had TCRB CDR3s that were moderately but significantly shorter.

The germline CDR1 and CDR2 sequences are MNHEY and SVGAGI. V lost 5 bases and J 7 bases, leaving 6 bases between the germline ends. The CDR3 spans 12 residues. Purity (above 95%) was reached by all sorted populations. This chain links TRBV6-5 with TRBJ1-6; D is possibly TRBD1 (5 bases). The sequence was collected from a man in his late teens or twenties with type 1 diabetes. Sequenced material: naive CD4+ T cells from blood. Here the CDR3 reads CASSKGNSPLHF. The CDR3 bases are TGTGCCAGCAGTAAGGGGAATTCACCCCTCCACTTT.